This entry is about one TCR beta chain. Antigen: not known. The ends lost 6 bases at V and 3 bases at J; junction bases unmatched: 8. Germline V gene lookup returns CDR1 MDHEN and CDR2 SYDVKM. The CDR3 extends over 15 amino acids. The source of the sample is a study of cytomegalovirus exposure and HLA in healthy donors. General study results and limits: The authors confirmed in vitro that a few CMV-associated chains were specific for CMV antigens. Most TCR sequences proved rare, with some public TCRs found in many donors.

This PCR relied on a set of 60 Vbeta primers and 13 Jbeta primers. TCRdb keeps only in-frame clones here, not all; method: immunoSEQ multiplex PCR. The table lists approximately 140,000 clones. The clonotype originates from a woman in her thirties or forties in good health and CMV-seronegative. The sequencing input was PBMCs. The J gene is TRBJ1-5, the V gene TRBV28; 7 bases are shared with TRBD1. CDR3 sequence (DNA): TGTGCCAGCAGACGGACGGGACAGATCAATCAGCCCCAGCATTTT. Translating gives CASRRTGQINQPQHF.